Included here is one T cell receptor beta chain sequence, with context. Its antigen target is currently unknown. The input lacks base qualities; no much larger clone sits a single base away. This sample is drawn from a study of beta chain features in type 1 diabetes (dated by TCRdb to the late 2010s). General notes on the study: Patients and healthy donors did not differ in mean age, gender distribution, total cell number or subset yield. A total of about 100,000,000 sorted cells were examined across all samples, and RNA yield correlated strongly with the number of cells per subset. Regulatory and stem cell-like memory subsets were obtained from only 8 patients and roughly 8 healthy donors, while naive and central memory subsets were obtained from all 30 or so donors. The study compared TCRB repertoires of sorted circulating CD4+ T cell subsets between recently diagnosed type 1 diabetes patients and matched healthy donors.

Results the study describes overall, beyond this receptor: Because small numbers of individuals were included in the HLA sub-analyses, any influence of HLA type on TCRB rearrangement was left unresolved. Sequencing cDNA rather than genomic DNA could over-represent highly expressing activated cells, although activation and CD3 levels did not differ between groups. A moderate but significant shortening of TCRB CDR3 length was observed in type 1 diabetes patients in all four CD4+ subsets. Fewer insertions and more nucleotide deletions at VDJ recombination sites were observed in patients with type 1 diabetes, implying thymic rearrangement abnormalities. Shorter templates might have been favored by PCR, but patient and control samples were amplified and corrected together, so both groups would have been affected equally by any skew. Naive, central memory and regulatory TCRB repertoires appeared more similar among patients than among healthy donors.

The entire amount of isolated RNA was reverse transcribed using the High Capacity cDNA Reverse Transcription Kit, so the sequenced TCRB transcripts were expressed ones. Naive, central memory and regulatory T cell samples underwent deep immunoSEQ sequencing, averaging about 3.3 million total reads per sample. Sorted cells were lysed in RLT buffer, and RNA was extracted using DNase-treated RNeasy Micro or Mini kits according to cell number. Each cell subset was processed separately to prevent cross-contamination, with patient and healthy donor samples processed together. The immunoSEQ multiplex PCR was used to amplify TCRB sequences from cDNA, yielding 87-bp fragments that span the CDR3 region. The amplicons were sequenced using the Illumina HiSeq platform. In the authors' own workflow: PCR bias was computationally corrected using synthetic template baselines, reads within Hamming distance 2 were collapsed, and singletons that could not be merged were discarded. Reads were aligned against IMGT to assign V, D and J genes, CDR3 length and insertions or deletions at six rearrangement sites. Within each subset, clonotype counts were normalized to the number of sorted cells before true diversity and Gini coefficients were calculated with the tcR R package. The overlap coefficient, calculated on TCRB nucleotide sequences, was used to quantify repertoire sharing. Out-of-frame TCRB sequences from naive cells were analyzed to stand in for the pre-selection repertoire. Drawn from immuneACCESS, this table holds only the in-frame rearrangements with V and J called that TCRdb kept. Clones are partly lost; checked studies trace under half to an unresolved V gene and leave the rest unexplained. That table supplies the V and J calls and clone size; D and trimming were determined from the DNA. For this sample there are 400,000 to 600,000 clones; roughly 31% appear just once. The top ten constitute around 0.065% of the sample.

Each donor gave one peripheral blood draw, about 110 mL on average, collected into heparinised tubes. A BD FACSAria II was used to sort naive, central memory, regulatory and stem cell-like memory CD4+ T cells with a panel that included CD45RO, CCR7, CD25, CD127, CD95 and CD27. Every sorted population had a purity above 95%. Right away, PBMCs were isolated by Lymphoprep density gradient centrifugation and were stained directly, with no culture step. So that batch effects would be minimized, each experiment stained and sorted samples in pairs, pairing one healthy donor with one patient. The source is a man younger than 30 in good health. Material for sequencing was naive CD4+ T cells from blood. What this sample's cell subset or site label stands for: true naive CD4+ T cells.

CDR3 loop: CSVEDAKRNEQYF. The DNA is as follows: TGCAGCGTTGAAGACGCCAAGAGGAACGAGCAGTACTTC. Here the chain combines TRBV29-1 and TRBJ2-7; no D gene can be assigned with confidence. CDR3 length: 13 amino acids, cysteine to phenylalanine. The kept DNA is CDR3 alone, 39 bases in frame from the first base. Trimming takes 0 bases from V and 5 bases from J, and the germline ends sit 11 bases apart. Taken from the germline V gene, the CDR1 and CDR2 loops are SQVTM and ANQGSEA.